A selection of T cell receptor beta chains follows, all from one sample in a study of blood T cell repertoires in COVID-19. This table comes from immunoSEQ multiplex PCR, and its TCRdb copy is limited to in-frame clones, with some not included. Of some 150,000 clones listed, about 80% are singletons. Source material: peripheral blood. The receptors were gathered from a human donor with acute or convalescent COVID-19. The donor label of this sample is uncertain. Each CDR3 is given with its conserved first and last residue. Fields, in order: V gene, clone size, CDR3 protein. Expanded clones are given a class, and other clones once, few, many or no size at all.

TRBV20-1 NA CSARGAPGPTF
TRBV7-3 NA CASSQDRGAFNEQFF
TRBV6-6 NA CASSYRQGNEQFF
TRBV28 NA CASSRGGASTGELFF
TRBV5-4 NA CASSEGQGNTIYF
TRBV6-5 few CASSWGGNEKLFF
TRBV7-9 NA CASSLEDREAYGYTF
TRBV28 NA CASSLIEGGNTGELFF
TRBV11-2 NA CASRPGTRIPYTEAFF
TRBV28 NA CASSVDRMNTEAFF
TRBV7-2 NA CASSLRGQRANYGYTF
TRBV2 NA CASSGAGKGQPQHF
TRBV2 many CASRGAAYEQYF
TRBV2 few CASSRPQGSSYGYTF
TRBV30 NA CAWSVGAGTNEKLFF
TRBV9 NA CASSSSGHRETQYF
TRBV19 once CASRYSGSSPGELFF
TRBV19 NA CASSIDSITDTQYF